What follows is one T cell receptor (beta chain) and its context. What it binds is not known. This entry belongs to a study of shared clonotypes between healthy human individuals. The study, taken as a whole, reports: Some clonotypes were shared by all four sorted-subset donors, while others were not shared. The non-shared ones had lower generation probabilities than the shared ones.

Into CD45RA+ naive and CD45RA-negative memory subsets, the CD4+ cells were split. This CDR3 spans 14 amino acids. Germline CDR1 is MNHNS and CDR2 is SASEGT. Trimming took 8 bases from V and 0 from J, leaving 13 bases between them. Several immunoSEQ 96-well plates shared each subset's DNA, each plate a replicate. The assay was immunoSEQ multiplex PCR, and TCRdb's table has in-frame clones only and misses some. Here the sample spans about 1.1 million clones, about 72% being singletons. Material: memory CD4+ T cells from PBMCs. Subset defined: CD45RA-negative fraction. J is TRBJ1-1 and V is TRBV6-1; D is possibly TRBD1 (6 bases). The receptor was isolated from a man between 18 and 35 years old in good health. Some clones in this sample may be carry-over from other donors' samples. This CDR3 is CASFEGGVNTEAFF. CDR3 coding DNA: TGTGCCAGCTTTGAGGGGGGTGTGAACACTGAAGCTTTCTTT.